This T cell receptor beta chain was captured in a study of shared clonotypes between healthy human individuals. The CDR3 runs 15 residues. Germline V gives CDR1 SGHTA, CDR2 FQGNSA. V was cut by 1 base and J by 0 bases, with 4 bases left in between. Libraries were prepared by immunoSEQ multiplex PCR; TCRdb keeps only in-frame clonotypes and omits some of them. Of about 460,000 clones listed, roughly four fifths were seen once; the top ten hold about 11%. Sequences were obtained from PBMCs. This TCR derives from a woman between 35 and 50 years old in good health. Some clones in this sample may be carry-over from other donors' samples. The gene calls are TRBV7-2 and TRBJ2-6; D is undetermined. CDR3 in DNA: TGTGCCAGCAGCTTAGGGCCCTCTGGGGCCAACGTCCTGACTTTC. Its translation is CASSLGPSGANVLTF.